The 10 T cell receptor beta chains below all came from one sample that was sequenced in a study of T cell responses to AZD1222 COVID-19 vaccine. Here immunoSEQ multiplex PCR was the method, and the copy in TCRdb shows in-frame clones only, minus some. The table shows 15,000 to 20,000 clones, with approximately 89% occurring only once. This sample comprised peripheral blood, obtained 28 days after the second AZD1222 dose. Every receptor here comes from an adult who received the AZD1222 COVID-19 vaccine.

This rearrangement joins TRBV6-5 to TRBJ2-1; 13 positions match TRBD2. The CDR3 contains 15 residues. The ends lost 7 bases at V and 6 bases at J; junction bases unmatched: 6. Germline V lookup: CDR1 MNHEY, CDR2 SVGAGI. In DNA form, the CDR3 reads TGTGCCAGCACGAGGGGGACTAGCGGGGCCAATGAGCAGTTCTTC. Translating it yields CASTRGTSGANEQFF.

The chain employs TRBV5-1 and TRBJ2-3, with 11 bases aligning to TRBD2. CDR1 and CDR2 (germline): SGHRS, YFSETQ. This CDR3 is 15 amino acids long. Trimming at V came to 4 bases and at J to 5 bases, leaving 6 bases not matched to a gene. CDR3 DNA: TGCGCCAGCAGCGCTAGCGGGGGGTCGGTAGATACGCAGTATTTT. This sequence encodes CASSASGGSVDTQYF.

The chain is built from TRBV7-2 and TRBJ1-2; D not resolved. Germline CDR1 and CDR2: SGHTA and FQGNSA. CDR3 size: 13 residues. The V end lost 1 base, the J end lost 8 bases, and 11 bases lay between the germline ends. The DNA of the CDR3 is TGTGCCAGCAGCTTAGGAACCACTGGAGGCTACACCTTC. Its protein is CASSLGTTGGYTF.

CDR3 nucleotides: TGTGCCAGCAGCTCGGACAGGAGGGACATTCAGTACTTC. Encoded protein: CASSSDRRDIQYF. The V call is TRBV12-3 or TRBV12-4, the J call TRBJ2-4, with D tentatively TRBD1 (7 bases). CDR3 length: 13 residues. V was cut by 6 bases and J by 8 bases, with 14 bases left in between.

The rearrangement uses TRBV3-1 (or the pseudogene TRBV3-2) and TRBJ2-7, with a possible D match to TRBD2 (5 bases). V lost 1 base and J 2 bases, leaving 9 bases between the germline ends. Germline loops: CDR1 LGHDT, CDR2 YNNKEL (reference sequence). The CDR3 runs 14 residues. The CDR3 region has the DNA TGTGCCAGCAGCCAAGCCGCCGGGGCCTACGAGCAGTACTTC. It encodes CASSQAAGAYEQYF.

The CDR3 loop is CASSYHSGRTDTQYF. The CDR3 nucleotides are TGTGCCAGCAGTTACCATAGCGGGAGGACTGATACGCAGTATTTT. V is TRBV6-5 and J is TRBJ2-3; 10 nucleotides line up with TRBD2. The J segment lost 6 bases and the V segment lost 2 bases, leaving 5 bases of the junction unmatched. The CDR3 consists of 15 residues. CDR1 and CDR2 from the germline V gene are MNHEY and SVGAGI.

This rearrangement joins TRBV10-3 to TRBJ1-1, with a weak D call TRBD1 (6 bases). Trimming took 3 bases from V and 5 from J, leaving 13 bases between them. The germline gives CDR1 ENHRY, CDR2 SYGVKD. CDR3 size: 14 residues. The CDR3 sequence is CAISDLGAKTEAFF. The CDR3 DNA reads TGTGCCATCAGTGACCTGGGGGCGAAGACTGAAGCTTTCTTT.

The chain employs TRBV15 and TRBJ2-1; D perhaps matches TRBD2 (6 bases). This CDR3 is 17 amino acids long. Looked up from germline, CDR1 is LNHNV and CDR2 is YYDKDF (reference sequence). V lost 1 base, J lost 4 bases, and 17 bases lay in between. CDR3 region: CATSRASGSGRYNEQFF. The CDR3, as DNA: TGTGCCACCAGCAGAGCAAGCGGGTCCGGCCGATACAATGAGCAGTTCTTC.

The gene calls are TRBV3-1 (or the pseudogene TRBV3-2) and TRBJ2-1; 8 nucleotides match TRBD1. Trimming at V came to 6 bases and at J to 7 bases, leaving 5 bases not matched to a gene. In germline, CDR1 is LGHDT, CDR2 YNNKEL (reference sequence). The CDR3 length is 13 residues. CDR3 nucleotide sequence: TGTGCCAGCAGATTCCGACAGGGGAATGAGCAGTTCTTC. Its translation: CASRFRQGNEQFF.

V gene TRBV27 combines with J gene TRBJ2-7; TRBD1 matches at 7 bases. Trimming took 9 bases from V and 2 from J; bases not matched to a gene: 13. The CDR3 runs 15 residues. Germline V lookup: CDR1 MNHEY, CDR2 SMNVEV (reference sequence). CDR3 in DNA: TGTGCCAGGACACGGACAGGCCAGGGGGCCTACGAGCAGTACGTC. The encoded protein is CARTRTGQGAYEQYV.